This passage covers 8 T cell receptor beta chains from one sample sequenced in a study of spatial heterogeneity in lung cancer. Documented time point: blood at routine non-recurrence follow-up after resection. TCRdb itself ran the 5' RACE reads through MiXCR, one entry per CDR3 protein. The sample contains roughly 70,000 distinct CDR3 sequences, 8% to 9.5% of which appear only once. The source material was PBMCs, sampled at follow-up. The receptors derive from a female donor with early-stage non-small cell lung cancer.

There are a few counts of this clonotype. This chain connects TRBV12-3 or TRBV12-4 to TRBJ1-1; TRBD1 is a possible D gene (6 bases). This CDR3 has 14 residues. V dropped 5 bases and J dropped 5 bases, with 15 bases sitting between them. The CDR3 loop is CASSPPRTATEAFF. Here the CDR3 DNA reads TGTGCCAGCAGTCCCCCCCGGACAGCTACTGAAGCTTTCTTT.

This clonotype was recorded many times. The chain links TRBV4-2 to TRBJ2-1; D remains unclear. Germline lookup yields CDR1 LGHNA and CDR2 YNFKEQ. The CDR3 totals 16 residues. V lost 1 base, J lost 0 bases, and 10 bases lay in between. This chain's CDR3 is CASSQVSETSYNEQFF. CDR3 nucleotides: TGTGCCAGCAGCCAAGTTTCCGAGACCTCCTACAATGAGCAGTTCTTC.

This chain links TRBV12-3 or TRBV12-4 with TRBJ1-2; 8 positions agree with TRBD1. V lost 6 bases, J lost 5 bases, and 8 bases stayed unmatched. This CDR3 has 14 amino acids. The CDR3 loop is CASRKNRGRYGYTF. For the CDR3, the DNA is TGTGCCAGCAGAAAGAACAGGGGGAGGTATGGCTACACCTTC.

The CDR3 protein is CASSPERQGGNEQFF. The DNA for the CDR3 is TGTGCCAGCTCACCAGAAAGGCAGGGGGGGAATGAGCAGTTCTTC. V is TRBV18 and J is TRBJ2-1, with D perhaps TRBD1 or TRBD2 (7 bases each). V lost 2 bases and J lost 7, with 15 bases in between. Germline V gene sequence: CDR1 KGHSH, CDR2 LQKENI. This CDR3 is 15 amino acids long.

This clonotype has a count of ten or more. This chain joins TRBV5-1 and TRBJ2-5, with TRBD2 matching over 8 bases. The CDR3 sequence is 14 residues long. V gave up 3 bases and J gave up 5 bases; unmatched junction bases: 6. The germline CDR1 and CDR2 sequences are SGHRS and YFSETQ. The CDR3 region has the DNA TGCGCCAGCAGCTACAGAAGCGGGAGCGAGACCCAGTACTTC. Its protein is CASSYRSGSETQYF. Using reference TRBV5-1 and TRBJ2-5 for the parts outside the CDR3, the full variable domain is KAGVTQTPRYLIKTRGQQVTLSCSPISGHRSVSWYQQTPGQGLQFLFEYFSETQRNKGNFPGRFSGRQFSNSRSEMNVSTLELGDSALYLCASSYRSGSETQYFGPGTRLLVL.

This clonotype has only one observation. The chain uses TRBV29-1 and TRBJ2-2; D may match TRBD1 or TRBD2 (6 bases each). Trimming left V 6 bases short and J 4 bases short, with 15 bases between. Germline CDR1 is SQVTM and CDR2 is ANQGSEA. This CDR3 is built from 14 residues. CDR3 DNA sequence: TGCAGCGTGAGATGGGGGGCGCTCACCGGGGAGCTGTTTTTT. Residues: CSVRWGALTGELFF.

The V and J genes are TRBV10-3 and TRBJ2-5; 14 bases fit TRBD2. After removal of 0 bases from V and 3 bases from J, the junction contained 9 bases not matched to a gene. This CDR3 spans 19 amino acids. Germline-derived CDR1 and CDR2 are ENHRY and SYGVKD. DNA of the CDR3: TGTGCCATCAGTGAGTCCGGAGCCGGGACTAGCGGGAGAGAAGAGACCCAGTACTTC. Translating it yields CAISESGAGTSGREETQYF.

This clonotype has more than one count but fewer than ten. The chain recombines TRBV20-1 with TRBJ2-1; D gene uncertain. The CDR3 is made up of 15 amino acids. The V and J ends lost 0 bases and 7 bases respectively, with 16 bases between them. Germline lookup yields CDR1 DFQATT and CDR2 SNEGSKA (reference sequence). In DNA, the CDR3 is TGCAGTGCTAGAGATCTGGGTAAGATGAATAATGAGCAGTTCTTC. Its protein is CSARDLGKMNNEQFF.